A single sample is the source of the 30 T cell receptor beta chains below, sequenced in a study of metastatic and nonmetastatic thyroid tumors. Prior to thyroid surgery, none of the patients had received any treatment. TCRdb re-called the PCR reads with MiXCR. The table shows around 15,000 clones, with about 3.5% occurring only once. Source material: tumor tissue. The receptors originated from a female donor with papillary thyroid cancer or a benign thyroid nodule (not recorded which). Some clones in this sample may be carry-over from other donors' samples.

This clone was recorded a few times. The genes are TRBV7-2 and TRBJ2-1; D gene uncertain. The germline V and J ends were trimmed by 4 bases and 6 bases, with 16 bases remaining between them. Germline V lookup: CDR1 SGHTA, CDR2 FQGNSA. CDR3 length: 15 amino acids. CDR3 residues: CASSSDSEPLNEQFF. The CDR3 DNA sequence: TGTGCCAGCAGCTCCGACTCGGAGCCCCTCAATGAGCAGTTCTTC.

The V call is TRBV12-3 or TRBV12-4, the J call TRBJ2-7; D possibly corresponds to TRBD2 (6 bases). The CDR3 length is 14 residues. Trimming shortened V by 7 bases and J by 5 bases, and 18 bases separated the two germline ends. The CDR3 region has the DNA TGTGCCAGCACTGGAGTGGGGGGTAGGGACGAGCAGTACTTC. It is translated as CASTGVGGRDEQYF.

The V gene is TRBV24-1, the J gene TRBJ2-2; TRBD1 is a possible D gene (6 bases). CDR1 KGHDR and CDR2 SFDVKD come from the germline V gene. The CDR3 loop spans 15 amino acids. With 3 bases removed from V and 1 base from J, the gap between germline ends came to 8 bases. The CDR3 loop reads CATSDRQENTGELFF. CDR3 DNA: TGTGCCACCAGTGATCGACAGGAGAACACCGGGGAGCTGTTTTTT.

In this sample, this clone turned up once. One end of the junction does not line up with germline, which may come from a read error. The chain carries TRBV5-1 and TRBJ2-2; 8 bases are a match to TRBD1. The CDR3 loop spans 15 amino acids. CDR1 and CDR2 (germline): SGHRS, YFSETQ. The CDR3 DNA follows: TGCGCCAGCAGCTCGGGACAGGTTAACACCGGGGAGCTGTCTTTT. Amino acids: CASSSGQVNTGELSF.

This clone was detected a few times. V usage is TRBV19 and J usage is TRBJ1-6; D is unclear. Looked up from germline, CDR1 is LNHDA and CDR2 is SQIVND (reference sequence). This CDR3 spans 14 amino acids. The V and J ends lost 3 bases and 7 bases respectively, with 10 bases between them. CDR3 region: CASSIRSLNSPLHF. The CDR3, as DNA: TGTGCCAGTAGTATCCGCTCCTTGAATTCACCCCTCCACTTT.

V is TRBV7-9 and J is TRBJ2-1; tentatively, D is TRBD2 (6 bases). Germline V gene lookup returns CDR1 SEHNR and CDR2 FQNEAQ (reference sequence). This CDR3 has 15 residues. V gave up 1 base and J gave up 10 bases, with 17 bases separating them. CDR3 bases: TGTGCCAGCAGCTTAGGTATCGGGGACTTAGGGGAGCAGTTCTTC. Encoded protein: CASSLGIGDLGEQFF.

The chain carries TRBV27 and TRBJ1-1; D gene ambiguous. Trimming took 3 bases from V and 3 from J, leaving 8 bases between them. CDR1 and CDR2 from the germline V gene are MNHEY and SMNVEV (reference sequence). The CDR3 runs 13 residues. This CDR3 reads CASSFGRDTEAFF. The CDR3 nucleotides read TGTGCCAGCAGTTTCGGCAGAGACACTGAAGCTTTCTTT.

As to this clone: At one of its ends the junction is not consistent with the germline gene, which may arise from a read error. The V gene is TRBV12-5, the J gene TRBJ2-1; the D is unclear. The length of the CDR3 is 14 residues. The germline V gene encodes CDR1 LGHNT and CDR2 FRNRAP. CDR3 sequence (DNA): TGTGCTAGTGGCCTCAGTTTTGGCCCTTTTGAGCGGTTCTTC. Amino acid sequence: CASGLSFGPFERFF.

This chain uses TRBV12-3 or TRBV12-4 with TRBJ1-5, with unresolved D. V shed 1 base and J shed 7 bases, with 5 bases lying between them. The CDR3 length is 12 residues. The CDR3 spells CASSLVGQPQHF. CDR3 in DNA: TGTGCCAGCAGTTTAGTTGGGCAGCCCCAGCATTTT.

This clone appeared a few times. The chain joins TRBV5-1 to TRBJ2-3, with TRBD2 identical over 9 bases. With 2 bases clipped from V and 9 bases from J, the junction kept 10 bases outside the gene matches. The CDR3 totals 15 residues. CDR1 is SGHRS, CDR2 YFSETQ, per germline. CDR3: CASSFEGLAPDTQYF. CDR3 DNA sequence: TGCGCCAGCAGCTTCGAGGGACTAGCTCCGGACACGCAGTATTTT.

The chain uses TRBV12-3 or TRBV12-4 and TRBJ2-3; 16 positions agree with TRBD2. The CDR3 covers 20 residues. J gave up 5 bases and V 3 bases, and 14 bases lay outside the gene matches. The CDR3 sequence is CASSFTVSGTSGRAKDTQYF. CDR3 DNA sequence: TGTGCCAGCAGTTTTACAGTATCCGGGACTAGCGGGAGGGCCAAAGATACGCAGTATTTT.

This clone came up a few times. The chain employs TRBV7-3 and TRBJ2-1; perhaps TRBD2 as D (7 bases). The germline V and J ends were trimmed by 3 bases and 7 bases, with 13 bases remaining between them. The germline V gene has CDR1 SGHTA and CDR2 FQGTGA. The CDR3 loop spans 14 amino acids. For the CDR3, the DNA is TGTGCCAGCAGCTTTGGAGGGGGGGCTAATGAGCAGTTCTTC. Its translation: CASSFGGGANEQFF.

The chain links TRBV6-1 to TRBJ2-7, with a weak D call TRBD2 (6 bases). Germline CDR1 is MNHNS and CDR2 is SASEGT. Trimming shortened V by 8 bases and J by 1 base, and 12 bases separated the two germline ends. This CDR3 contains 13 residues. This chain's CDR3 is CASGRDESYEQYF. The CDR3 DNA reads TGTGCCAGCGGGCGGGACGAATCCTACGAGCAGTACTTC.

This clone was found a few times. The chain's CDR3 is CASSLSDNQPQHF. The CDR3 DNA sequence: TGTGCCAGCAGCTTATCAGACAATCAGCCCCAGCATTTT. The V and J genes are TRBV7-9 and TRBJ1-5; D remains ambiguous. With 2 bases removed from V and 3 bases from J, the gap between germline ends came to 5 bases. CDR1 is SEHNR and CDR2 is FQNEAQ in the germline V gene (reference sequence). The length of the CDR3 is 13 residues.

CDR3 nucleotides: TGTGCCAGCAGCTTAGCGTTGGGTCCCAATTCACCCCTCCACTTT. It encodes CASSLALGPNSPLHF. The chain links TRBV7-6 to TRBJ1-6; no clear D. The length of the CDR3 is 15 residues. Looked up from germline, CDR1 is SGHVS and CDR2 is FNYEAQ. With 0 bases removed from V and 7 bases from J, the gap between germline ends came to 10 bases.

This clone was recorded a few times. The V call is TRBV28, the J call TRBJ2-1; D gene ambiguous. The germline V and J ends were trimmed by 3 bases and 8 bases, with 5 bases remaining between them. The germline V gene encodes CDR1 MDHEN and CDR2 SYDVKM. The CDR3 is made up of 11 amino acids. DNA of the CDR3: TGTGCCAGCAGTTTGAGGTATGAGCAGTTCTTC. Translating gives CASSLRYEQFF.

This chain joins TRBV9 and TRBJ1-3; TRBD1 matches at 7 bases. The CDR3 sequence is 16 residues long. In germline, CDR1 is SGDLS, CDR2 YYNGEE. With V trimmed by 3 bases and J by 1 base, 7 bases remained unmatched. DNA for the CDR3: TGTGCCAGCAGCGGACCCCAGACAGGGTCTGGAAACACCATATATTTT. This encodes CASSGPQTGSGNTIYF.

V usage is TRBV6-2 or TRBV6-3 and J usage is TRBJ1-1; TRBD1 matches 8 bases. The CDR3 is 14 residues long. Trimming cost V 6 bases and J 4 bases; bases outside gene matches: 7. Germline V gene sequence: CDR1 MNHEY, CDR2 SVGEGT. CDR3 coding DNA: TGTGCCAGCAGAAGGACAGGGCAGGGCACTGAAGCTTTCTTT. This encodes CASRRTGQGTEAFF.

This chain joins TRBV7-2 and TRBJ1-4; possible D gene TRBD1, 6 bases. The germline V gene encodes CDR1 SGHTA and CDR2 FQGNSA. The V and J ends lost 2 bases and 11 bases respectively, with 9 bases between them. CDR3 length: 12 amino acids. CDR3 DNA: TGTGCCAGCAGCTTACAGGGGATGAAACTGTTTTTT. Translation gives CASSLQGMKLFF.

The CDR3 here is CASSLEDRGLQPQHF. CDR3 nucleotides: TGTGCCAGCAGTTTGGAGGACAGGGGGCTTCAGCCCCAGCATTTT. This chain uses TRBV28 with TRBJ1-5; TRBD1 matches at 11 bases. Germline V lookup: CDR1 MDHEN, CDR2 SYDVKM. Trimming removed 3 bases from V and 6 bases from J; junction bases left unmatched: 4. The CDR3 covers 15 residues.

This clone was counted a few times. V is TRBV27 and J is TRBJ1-5, with TRBD1 matching over 9 bases. The V gene end was trimmed by 5 bases and the J gene end by 10 bases; junction bases not matched to a gene: 9. The CDR3 is made up of 14 amino acids. The germline V gene encodes CDR1 MNHEY and CDR2 SMNVEV (reference sequence). Written as DNA, the CDR3 is TGTGCCAGCAGTACTGACAGGGGGGCTCATCCCCAGCATTTT. Its translation is CASSTDRGAHPQHF.

DNA for the CDR3: TGTGCCGTGCCGGGACAGGATAATTCACCCCTCCACTTT. It translates to CAVPGQDNSPLHF. The J gene is TRBJ1-6, the V gene TRBV28, with 8 bases that match TRBD1. This CDR3 has 13 amino acids. The V and J ends lost 11 bases and 5 bases, in that order; junction bases with no gene match: 5. Germline V gene lookup returns CDR1 MDHEN and CDR2 SYDVKM.

The chain has TRBV11-2 and TRBJ1-2; D perhaps matches TRBD1 (5 bases). Germline CDR1 reads SGHAT; CDR2 reads FQNNGV. Deletions cut 5 bases from V and 7 bases from J, with 11 bases between. This CDR3 has 12 amino acids. CDR3 protein: CASSQDSFGYTF. CDR3 DNA: TGTGCCAGCAGCCAAGACAGTTTTGGCTACACCTTC.

There are a few counts of this clone. The genes are TRBV2 and TRBJ1-6; D perhaps matches TRBD1 (5 bases). Trimming removed 5 bases at V and 3 bases at J, with 8 bases between. Germline values: CDR1 SNHLY, CDR2 FYNNEI. The CDR3 totals 14 residues. The CDR3 reads CASSRDYYNSPLHF. CDR3 in DNA: TGTGCCAGCAGTCGGGACTACTATAATTCACCCCTCCACTTT.

This clone has only a few counts. The rearrangement joins TRBV27 to TRBJ1-1; TRBD1 aligns across 11 bases. V was pared by 5 bases and J by 4 bases, with 6 bases of the junction left unmatched. This CDR3 has 15 residues. Germline V lookup: CDR1 MNHEY, CDR2 SMNVEV (reference sequence). The CDR3 protein is CASSVGQGAGTEAFF. The CDR3 nucleotides read TGTGCCAGCAGTGTCGGACAGGGGGCGGGCACTGAAGCTTTCTTT.

There are many counts of this clone. CDR3 sequence reads: CASGVRGGAGNQPQHF. The CDR3 DNA reads TGTGCCTCGGGGGTAAGGGGGGGCGCAGGCAATCAGCCCCAGCATTTT. The chain links TRBV6-1 to TRBJ1-5; perhaps TRBD1 as D (6 bases). The CDR3 has 16 amino acids. Between the trimmed V and J ends, which lost 11 bases and 2 bases, there was a span of 22 bases. Germline CDR1 reads MNHNS; CDR2 reads SASEGT.

There are a few counts of this clone. The V gene is TRBV5-1, the J gene TRBJ2-2; D may be TRBD2 (5 bases). The germline gives CDR1 SGHRS, CDR2 YFSETQ. The CDR3 length is 15 residues. Deletions cut 0 bases from V and 5 bases from J, with 11 bases between. CDR3 region: CASSLGLPGTGELFF. In DNA form, the CDR3 reads TGCGCCAGCAGCTTGGGACTCCCGGGGACCGGGGAGCTGTTTTTT. The variable domain in full, completed from reference TRBV5-1 and TRBJ2-2, reads KAGVTQTPRYLIKTRGQQVTLSCSPISGHRSVSWYQQTPGQGLQFLFEYFSETQRNKGNFPGRFSGRQFSNSRSEMNVSTLELGDSALYLCASSLGLPGTGELFFGEGSRLTVL.

This clone has only a few counts. The rearrangement uses TRBV3-1 and TRBJ1-3; D may be TRBD1 (6 bases). The CDR3 totals 16 residues. Germline values: CDR1 LGHDT, CDR2 YNNKEL (reference sequence). V was pared by 4 bases and J by 4 bases, with 17 bases between. As DNA, the CDR3 is TGTGCCAGCAGCCCACACAGGGTAATAGCCGGAAACACCATATATTTT. The encoded protein is CASSPHRVIAGNTIYF. The whole variable domain, filled in from reference TRBV3-1 and TRBJ1-3, reads DTAVSQTPKYLVTQMGNDKSIKCEQNLGHDTMYWYKQDSKKFLKIMFSYNNKELIINETVPNRFSPKSPDKAHLNLHINSLELGDSAVYFCASSPHRVIAGNTIYFGEGSWLTVV.

This rearrangement joins TRBV4-2 to TRBJ2-7, with D possibly matching TRBD1 (6 bases). This CDR3 contains 13 residues. Germline-derived CDR1 and CDR2 are LGHNA and YNFKEQ. V lost 1 base to trimming and J lost 2 bases, with 6 bases between them. DNA of the CDR3: TGTGCCAGCAGCCAAGGGGGGCCCTACGAGCAGTACTTC. Residues: CASSQGGPYEQYF.

This clone was found a few times. J is TRBJ2-6 and V is TRBV27; D remains unclear. The germline gives CDR1 MNHEY, CDR2 SMNVEV (reference sequence). CDR3 length equals 13 residues. The V end was cut by 6 bases, the J end by 6 bases, with 9 bases between. CDR3 sequence: CASSQTVANVLTF. CDR3 DNA sequence: TGTGCCAGCAGCCAGACGGTGGCCAACGTCCTGACTTTC. Based on the CDR3 plus reference TRBV27 and TRBJ2-6, the full variable domain is EAQVTQNPRYLITVTGKKLTVTCSQNMNHEYMSWYRQDPGLGLRQIYYSMNVEVTDKGDVPEGYKVSRKEKRNFPLILESPSPNQTSLYFCASSQTVANVLTFGAGSRLTVL.